These T cell receptor beta chains were read from a single sample in a study of a mutant IDH1 vaccine in newly diagnosed glioma. Clones were sequenced by immunoSEQ multiplex PCR, and TCRdb holds only the in-frame ones, with some missing. The sample yields about 36,000 clones, 92% seen once. Here the sequenced sample was PBMCs, taken from a glioma patient treated with radiotherapy, temozolomide or both. These receptors came from a man aged 18-30 years with glioma. CDR3s include the opening cysteine and the closing phenylalanine or tryptophan. A D gene is named only where the DNA matches it firmly. The listing skips clone size in some rows; elsewhere it reads once, few, many or a size class.

cdr3_nt cdr3_aa cdr3_length d_call j_call v_call clone_size
TGTGCCAGCAGCTTAGACCGAGCCTCGGGGCAGTACTTC CASSLDRASGQYF 13 . TRBJ2-7 TRBV7-9 .
TGTGCCTGGAGTCTAATACTGAACACTGAAGCTTTCTTT CAWSLILNTEAFF 13 . TRBJ1-1 TRBV30 .
TGTGCCTGGAGTGCCAAGAGGACCCTCCACTTT CAWSAKRTLHF 11 . TRBJ1-6 TRBV30 .
TGTGCCAGCAGCAAGGGGGGAGGACAGCCCCAGCATTTT CASSKGGGQPQHF 13 . TRBJ1-5 TRBV7-2 .
TGTGCCAGCAGGGGGGTGAATGCTGAAGCTTTCTTT CASRGVNAEAFF 12 . TRBJ1-1 TRBV6-1 .
TGTGCCAGCAGCCGCCCCGGCCAGGGGGACTACACCTTC CASSRPGQGDYTF 13 TRBD1 TRBJ1-2 TRBV6-5 .
TGTGCCATCAGTGAGGCGGGGACGGGCACCGGGGAGCTGTTTTTT CAISEAGTGTGELFF 15 . TRBJ2-2 TRBV10-3 .
TGTGCCAGTAGTGACCAGGCCGTGAACACTGAAGCTTTCTTT CASSDQAVNTEAFF 14 . TRBJ1-1 TRBV19 .
TGCGCCAGCAGCCGCATCCCGGGACAGGGCGATTCACCCCTCCACTTT CASSRIPGQGDSPLHF 16 TRBD1 TRBJ1-6 TRBV4-1 .
TGCGCCAGCAGCCAAGATAGCCCGGATTGGAACACCGGGGAGCTGTTTTTT CASSQDSPDWNTGELFF 17 . TRBJ2-2 TRBV4-1 .
TGTGCCTGGAGCCAAGACAGGCCCGGACACGGTGAGCAGTTCTTC CAWSQDRPGHGEQFF 15 . TRBJ2-1 TRBV30 .
TGTGCCTGGAGTGGGGACAGATACTCCTACAATGAGCAGTTCTTC CAWSGDRYSYNEQFF 15 TRBD1 TRBJ2-1 TRBV30 .
TGTGCCAGCAGCTTCAACCTGGGGAATGAGCAGTTCTTC CASSFNLGNEQFF 13 . TRBJ2-1 TRBV7-6 .
TGTGCCAGCAGCCGAGACCTCCAGGGTGGTGGCTACACCTTC CASSRDLQGGGYTF 14 . TRBJ1-2 TRBV14 .
TGTGCCTGGAGTGCAGTGGGGACCAGGCAGCCCCAGCATTTT CAWSAVGTRQPQHF 14 . TRBJ1-5 TRBV30 .
TGTGCCAGCTCACCATCCCAGCGCAATCAGCCCCAGCATTTT CASSPSQRNQPQHF 14 . TRBJ1-5 TRBV18 .
TGTGCCAGCAGTTACGCCGAGGGGGTTGAGCAGTTCTTC CASSYAEGVEQFF 13 . TRBJ2-1 TRBV6-5 .
TGTGCCACCAGCCCACATCGTGGGCAGGGAAATGAAAAACTGTTTTTT CATSPHRGQGNEKLFF 16 . TRBJ1-4 TRBV15 once
TGTGCCAGCAGCTTTGACCAGCTGAACACTGAAGCTTTCTTT CASSFDQLNTEAFF 14 . TRBJ1-1 TRBV7-2 .
TGTGCCAGTAGTACGCTAGTCAGAGATACGCAGTATTTT CASSTLVRDTQYF 13 . TRBJ2-3 TRBV19 .
TGTGCCAGCAGTTACCGGGTTGTCGGCAATCAGCCCCAGCATTTT CASSYRVVGNQPQHF 15 . TRBJ1-5 TRBV6-6 .
TGTGCCAGCAGCCCCCCGGGACCCGAAGCTTTCTTT CASSPPGPEAFF 12 . TRBJ1-1 TRBV6-5 .
TGTGCCAGCAGCATAGCGGAAGCAAACACTGAAGCTTTCTTT CASSIAEANTEAFF 14 . TRBJ1-1 TRBV9 .
TGTGCCAGCAGCTTATTTGGTGCGGGAGATACGCAGTATTTT CASSLFGAGDTQYF 14 . TRBJ2-3 TRBV7-8 .
TGTGCCACCAGCCTCCGGACCCTTAATGAAAAACTGTTTTTT CATSLRTLNEKLFF 14 . TRBJ1-4 TRBV15 .
TGCGCCAGCAGCCAAGAGGGCGGCGGGAGGTATGATACGCAGTATTTT CASSQEGGGRYDTQYF 16 TRBD2 TRBJ2-3 TRBV4-3 .
TGCGCCAGCAGCCAAGAACGCGGGGAGGGCTACGAGCAGTACTTC CASSQERGEGYEQYF 15 TRBD2 TRBJ2-7 TRBV4-1 once
TGCGCCAGCAGCCAGTACCCCAGCTCCTACAATGAGCAGTTCTTC CASSQYPSSYNEQFF 15 . TRBJ2-1 TRBV4-3 .
TGCAGCGCCCAAGGACAGGGAGGCCACAATGAGCAGTTCTTC CSAQGQGGHNEQFF 14 TRBD1 TRBJ2-1 TRBV29-1 .
TGCGCCAGCAGCCAAGGTCTCAAGGGGGCCACTACCTATGGCTACACCTTC CASSQGLKGATTYGYTF 17 TRBD1 TRBJ1-2 TRBV4-3 .
TGTGCCAGCAGTGACCCAACTAGCCGGAGACCAGATACGCAGTATTTT CASSDPTSRRPDTQYF 16 . TRBJ2-3 TRBV2 .
TGTGCCTGGAGCGCCCCCGACAGCAGCTCCTACGAGCAGTACTTC CAWSAPDSSSYEQYF 15 . TRBJ2-7 TRBV30 .
TGTGCCAGCAGCGCCACAGCTAAAACCCTCCACAATGAGCAGTTCTTC CASSATAKTLHNEQFF 16 . TRBJ2-1 TRBV5-4 .
TGTGCCAGCAGCCTCGGTTGGGGCTACACCTTC CASSLGWGYTF 11 . TRBJ1-2 TRBV5-6 .
TGTGCCAGCAGCCCCGGGACAGGGTATGAAAAACTGTTTTTT CASSPGTGYEKLFF 14 TRBD1 TRBJ1-4 TRBV7-8 .
TGTGCCAGCAGCTTAGCCCCGTTCTACGAGCAGTACTTC CASSLAPFYEQYF 13 . TRBJ2-7 TRBV13 .
TGTGCCAGCACTCTTCTGAACAGGGAGGAGACCACTGAAGCTTTCTTT CASTLLNREETTEAFF 16 . TRBJ1-1 TRBV5-6 .
TGTGCCAGCAGCCAGGGCACTGAAGCTTTCTTT CASSQGTEAFF 11 . TRBJ1-1 TRBV6-5 .
TGTGCCAGCAGTGAAGCGAAAACAGGGACTAGCGGGAGGGGGAGGCAAGAGACCCAGTACTTC CASSEAKTGTSGRGRQETQYF 21 TRBD2 TRBJ2-5 TRBV2 .
TGTGCCAGCAGCCCTGGGGGACGACTAGCGGATGGTACAGATACGCAGTATTTT CASSPGGRLADGTDTQYF 18 TRBD2 TRBJ2-3 TRBV4-2 .
TGTGCCTGGAGCGCCGAAGGGAACATTCAGTACTTC CAWSAEGNIQYF 12 . TRBJ2-4 TRBV30 .
TGTGCCAGCAGCGTAGCGACCAGCGGGAGCCTAGATACGCAGTATTTT CASSVATSGSLDTQYF 16 TRBD2 TRBJ2-3 TRBV9 .
TGTGCCAGTAGTATAGTTGGGACAGTTAGTTATCAGCCCCAGCATTTT CASSIVGTVSYQPQHF 16 TRBD1 TRBJ1-5 TRBV19 .
TGTGCCAGTAGGCCCCCCGGGGGCGCATTTGATGGCTACACCTTC CASRPPGGAFDGYTF 15 . TRBJ1-2 TRBV19 .